The 15 T cell receptor beta chains below were found in one sample sequenced in a study of beta chain features in type 1 diabetes. Expressed TCRB transcripts were sequenced because the entire RNA isolate underwent reverse transcription. TCRdb's table, derived via immunoSEQ multiplex PCR, lists solely in-frame clones and lacks some. Here the sample spans some 900,000 clones, under 20% being singletons. The sequenced sample consisted of naive CD4+ T cells from blood. The receptors shown here come from a woman younger than 35 in good health.

There are a few counts of this clone. The rearrangement links TRBV7-3 to TRBJ2-3; D not resolved. The CDR3 has 15 residues. Trimming cost V 2 bases and J 2 bases, with 11 bases left between them. Germline loops: CDR1 SGHTA, CDR2 FQGTGA. The CDR3 sequence: CASSLGTGLTDTQYF. The CDR3 nucleotides read TGTGCCAGCAGCTTAGGTACGGGCCTCACAGATACGCAGTATTTT.

A few counts support this clone. The chain has TRBV9 and TRBJ2-1, with 11 bases matching TRBD2. The length of the CDR3 is 14 residues. J was trimmed by 9 bases and V by 6 bases; bases with no gene match: 8. CDR1 and CDR2 from the germline V gene are SGDLS and YYNGEE. CDR3 in amino acids: CASTVAGGRGEQFF. The CDR3 nucleotides are TGTGCCAGCACAGTAGCGGGAGGGCGAGGTGAGCAGTTCTTC.

Only a few counts were recorded for this clone. V is TRBV4-3 and J is TRBJ2-5; D call uncertain. In germline, CDR1 is LGHNA, CDR2 YSLEER. The CDR3 runs to 14 residues. Trimming cost V 0 bases and J 5 bases, with 10 bases left between them. The CDR3 loop reads CASSQDPRTETQYF. Here the CDR3 DNA reads TGCGCCAGCAGCCAAGATCCTAGAACGGAGACCCAGTACTTC.

This clone was seen a few times. The V gene is TRBV5-1, the J gene TRBJ2-2; D perhaps matches TRBD1 (5 bases). CDR1 and CDR2 from the germline V gene are SGHRS and YFSETQ. V was cut by 1 base and J by 4 bases, with 11 bases left in between. The length of the CDR3 is 15 residues. This CDR3 reads CASSLLQGFTGELFF. Here the CDR3 DNA reads TGCGCCAGCAGCTTGTTGCAGGGATTCACCGGGGAGCTGTTTTTT. Supplemented by reference TRBV5-1 and TRBJ2-2, the full variable domain reads KAGVTQTPRYLIKTRGQQVTLSCSPISGHRSVSWYQQTPGQGLQFLFEYFSETQRNKGNFPGRFSGRQFSNSRSEMNVSTLELGDSALYLCASSLLQGFTGELFFGEGSRLTVL.

This clone has more than one count but fewer than ten. V and J are TRBV5-1 and TRBJ2-3; D is uncertain. Germline-derived CDR1 and CDR2 are SGHRS and YFSETQ. The CDR3 has 13 residues. V gave up 3 bases and J gave up 1 base, with 6 bases separating them. The chain's CDR3 is CASSSRRTDTQYF. The CDR3 DNA sequence: TGCGCCAGCAGCTCGAGACGCACAGATACGCAGTATTTT.

The sample holds a few counts of this clone. The chain is built from TRBV4-2 and TRBJ1-3; D not certain. CDR1 is LGHNA and CDR2 is YNFKEQ in the germline V gene. Deletions cut 1 base from V and 9 bases from J, with 16 bases between. CDR3 size: 15 residues. CDR3: CASSQVTEVAGTIYF. DNA of the CDR3: TGTGCCAGCAGCCAAGTTACGGAGGTTGCGGGCACCATATATTTT.

This rearrangement joins TRBV7-9 to TRBJ2-3; 13 bases match TRBD2. Germline values: CDR1 SEHNR, CDR2 FQNEAQ (reference sequence). This CDR3 spans 16 amino acids. The junction had 5 bases not matched to a gene; V was cut back by 5 bases and J by 3 bases. The CDR3 is CASSLRTSGRTDTQYF. The CDR3, as DNA: TGTGCCAGCAGCCTCAGGACTAGCGGGAGAACAGATACGCAGTATTTT.

Only a few counts were recorded for this clone. The chain recombines TRBV25-1 with TRBJ1-4, with a tentative D call TRBD1 (5 bases). Germline V gives CDR1 MGHDK, CDR2 SYGVNS. V was clipped by 2 bases and J by 0 bases, with 13 bases between them. The CDR3 consists of 17 residues. CDR3 coding DNA: TGTGCCAGCAGTGAAAACACAGGAGCTACAACTAATGAAAAACTGTTTTTT. Translated, it gives CASSENTGATTNEKLFF.

The chain combines TRBV15 with TRBJ2-5; TRBD2 matches 10 bases. The germline V gene has CDR1 LNHNV and CDR2 YYDKDF (reference sequence). There are 17 residues in the CDR3. V gave up 0 bases and J gave up 4 bases; unmatched junction bases: 8. The CDR3: CATSRERLAGVGETQYF. The CDR3 DNA reads TGTGCCACCAGCAGAGAGCGGCTAGCGGGAGTAGGAGAGACCCAGTACTTC.

The chain recombines TRBV10-3 with TRBJ2-5; 12 bases are shared with TRBD2. J lost 2 bases, V lost 1 base, and 5 bases had no gene match. This CDR3 contains 17 residues. Germline V gene data show CDR1 as ENHRY and CDR2 as SYGVKD. This CDR3 is CAISEYRLAGAQETQYF. In DNA, the CDR3 is TGTGCCATCAGTGAGTACAGACTAGCGGGAGCGCAAGAGACCCAGTACTTC.

This sequence joins TRBV7-9 and TRBJ2-1, with 14 bases aligning to TRBD2. Looked up from germline, CDR1 is SEHNR and CDR2 is FQNEAQ (reference sequence). The V segment lost 7 bases and the J segment 8 bases; nucleotides outside the gene matches: 10. The CDR3 length is 16 residues. CDR3 nucleotide sequence: TGTGCCAGCACCCTTCAGGGACTAGCGGGAGTCTATGAGCAGTTCTTC. Translated: CASTLQGLAGVYEQFF.

This clone was counted only a few times. The CDR3: CASTLTGTGNYEQYF. As DNA, the CDR3 is TGTGCCAGCACCTTGACAGGGACCGGGAACTACGAGCAGTACTTC. The chain has TRBV7-2 and TRBJ2-7, with 7 positions matching TRBD1. CDR1 and CDR2 from the germline V gene are SGHTA and FQGNSA. V lost 7 bases, J lost 3 bases, and 12 bases stayed unmatched. This CDR3 is 15 amino acids long.

This clone was seen a handful of times. V usage is TRBV29-1 and J usage is TRBJ2-7, with D uncertain. The V end lost 5 bases, the J end lost 5 bases, and 10 bases lay between the germline ends. Germline values: CDR1 SQVTM, CDR2 ANQGSEA. The CDR3 runs to 11 residues. The CDR3 sequence: CSVLSGDEQYF. As DNA, the CDR3 is TGCAGCGTTCTATCGGGCGACGAGCAGTACTTC.

This clone was seen a few times. The sample has other DNA sequences that encode this CDR3 too. The V gene is TRBV18, the J gene TRBJ2-7; no clear D. V was cut by 3 bases and J by 2 bases, with 8 bases left in between. The CDR3 spans 13 residues. The germline CDR1 and CDR2 sequences are KGHSH and LQKENI. The CDR3 region has the DNA TGTGCCAGCTCACCCGGCGGTACCTACGAGCAGTACTTC. This translates into CASSPGGTYEQYF.

V usage is TRBV2 and J usage is TRBJ1-2; tentative D call: TRBD1 (5 bases). Germline V gives CDR1 SNHLY, CDR2 FYNNEI. V lost 6 bases, J lost 0 bases, and 11 bases lay in between. The CDR3 sequence is 14 residues long. The CDR3 here is CASRDGGANYGYTF. CDR3 nucleotide sequence: TGTGCCAGCAGGGACGGGGGGGCTAACTATGGCTACACCTTC.